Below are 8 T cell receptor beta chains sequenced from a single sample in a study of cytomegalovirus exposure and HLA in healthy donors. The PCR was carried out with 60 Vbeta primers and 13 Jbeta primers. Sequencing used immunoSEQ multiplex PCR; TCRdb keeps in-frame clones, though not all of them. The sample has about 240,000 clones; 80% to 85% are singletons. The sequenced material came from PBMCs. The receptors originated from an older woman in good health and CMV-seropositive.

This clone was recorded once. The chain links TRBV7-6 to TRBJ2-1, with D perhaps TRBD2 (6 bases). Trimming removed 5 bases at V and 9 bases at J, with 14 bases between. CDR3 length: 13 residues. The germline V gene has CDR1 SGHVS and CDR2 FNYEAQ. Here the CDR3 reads CASSPPGEGEQFF. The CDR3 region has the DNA TGTGCCAGCAGCCCCCCGGGGGAAGGTGAGCAGTTCTTC. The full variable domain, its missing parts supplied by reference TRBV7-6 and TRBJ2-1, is GAGVSQSPRYKVTKRGQDVALRCDPISGHVSLYWYRQALGQGPEFLTYFNYEAQQDKSGLPNDRFSAERPEGSISTLTIQRTEQRDSAMYRCASSPPGEGEQFFGPGTRLTVL.

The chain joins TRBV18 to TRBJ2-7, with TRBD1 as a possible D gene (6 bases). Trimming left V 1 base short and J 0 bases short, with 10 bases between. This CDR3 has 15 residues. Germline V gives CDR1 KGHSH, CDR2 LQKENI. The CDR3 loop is CASSPRRQDSYEQYF. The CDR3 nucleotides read TGTGCCAGCTCACCACGGAGACAGGACTCCTACGAGCAGTACTTC.

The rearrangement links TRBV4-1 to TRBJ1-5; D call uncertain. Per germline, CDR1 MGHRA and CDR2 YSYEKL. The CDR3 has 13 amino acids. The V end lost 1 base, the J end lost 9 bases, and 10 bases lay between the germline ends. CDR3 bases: TGCGCCAGCAGCCAAGTGGGTGAGGCGCCCCAGCATTTT. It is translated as CASSQVGEAPQHF.

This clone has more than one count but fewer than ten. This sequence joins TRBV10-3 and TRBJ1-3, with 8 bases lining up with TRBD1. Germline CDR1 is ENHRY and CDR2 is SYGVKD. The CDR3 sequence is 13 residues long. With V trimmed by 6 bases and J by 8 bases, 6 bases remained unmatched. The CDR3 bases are TGTGCCATCAGCGCCAGGGGGCCGGACACCATATATTTT. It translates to CAISARGPDTIYF.

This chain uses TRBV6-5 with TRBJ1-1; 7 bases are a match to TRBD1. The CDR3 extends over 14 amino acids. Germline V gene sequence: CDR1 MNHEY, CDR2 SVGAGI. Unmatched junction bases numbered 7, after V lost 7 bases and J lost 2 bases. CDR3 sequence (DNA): TGTGCCAGCAAAACCACAGGGGACAACACTGAAGCTTTCTTT. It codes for CASKTTGDNTEAFF.

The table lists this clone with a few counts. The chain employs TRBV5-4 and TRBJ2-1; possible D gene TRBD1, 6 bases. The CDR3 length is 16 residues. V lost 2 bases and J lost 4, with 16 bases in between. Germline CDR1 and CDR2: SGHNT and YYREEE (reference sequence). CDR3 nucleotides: TGTGCCAGCAGCTTAATGGGCAGGGGAATATACAATGAGCAGTTCTTC. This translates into CASSLMGRGIYNEQFF.

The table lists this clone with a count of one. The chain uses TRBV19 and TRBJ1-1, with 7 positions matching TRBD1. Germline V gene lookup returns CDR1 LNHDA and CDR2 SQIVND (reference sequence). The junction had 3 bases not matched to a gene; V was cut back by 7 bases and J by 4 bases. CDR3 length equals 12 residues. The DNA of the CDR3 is TGTGCCAGTACACAGGGGTTCACTGAAGCTTTCTTT. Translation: CASTQGFTEAFF.

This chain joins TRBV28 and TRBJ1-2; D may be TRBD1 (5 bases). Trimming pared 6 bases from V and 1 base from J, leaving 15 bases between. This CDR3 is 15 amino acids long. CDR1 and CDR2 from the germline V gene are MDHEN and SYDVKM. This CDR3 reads CASRGSGTFNYGYTF. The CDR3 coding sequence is TGTGCCAGCAGAGGAAGCGGGACCTTTAACTATGGCTACACCTTC.